This is a list of T cell receptor beta chains from one sample in a study of T-cell reconstitution after alpha-beta-depleted transplantation in children. TCRdb called the PCR reads again in MiXCR, with one record for every CDR3 protein. The sample includes 600,000 to 700,000 distinct CDR3 sequences, roughly 14% seen only once; the top ten take 0.79%. The sequencing used PBMCs, collected before TCRalphabeta/CD19-depleted stem cell transplant. These receptors were collected from a girl aged 2 to 9 with congenital amegakaryocytic thrombocytopenia, due to receive a stem cell transplant. The CDR3 runs from the conserved cysteine through the conserved F or W. The D gene is left open where the match is weak.

J | V | D | CDR3
TRBJ2-3 | TRBV14 | TRBD1 | CASSRQTGIRTDTQYF
TRBJ2-7 | TRBV29-1 | TRBD2 | CSVELAGVYEQYF
TRBJ2-3 | TRBV11-1 | - | CASSLDSWADTQYF
TRBJ2-3 | TRBV20-1 | TRBD2 | CSASPMLAGGTDTQYF
TRBJ2-2 | TRBV15 | - | CATLSRPNGELFF
TRBJ2-2 | TRBV20-1 | TRBD2 | CSARHGLAGVSTGELFF
TRBJ2-1 | TRBV12-3/TRBV12-4 | - | CASGTSYNEQFF
TRBJ2-7 | TRBV20-1 | - | CSAMGLWHQAYEQYF
TRBJ1-2 | TRBV10-3 | - | CAISPALGSVYGYTF
TRBJ2-1 | TRBV7-2 | - | CASSSRGFSYNEQFF
TRBJ2-5 | TRBV25-1 | - | CASQYTETQYF
TRBJ2-4 | TRBV5-6 | - | CASRLRVGKNIQYF
TRBJ1-6 | TRBV7-3 | - | CASSVTGGYSPLHF
TRBJ1-5 | TRBV10-3 | - | CAISENRGENQPQHF
TRBJ2-2 | TRBV12-3/TRBV12-4 | TRBD2 | CASSLRTSGRNGELFF
TRBJ2-2 | TRBV20-1 | - | CSARDPTRNTGELFF
TRBJ2-3 | TRBV4-1 | - | CASSQDQQPLTDTQYF
TRBJ2-1 | TRBV29-1 | TRBD2 | CSVLRPSGTYNEQFF
TRBJ2-7 | TRBV5-5 | TRBD2 | CASSLGPSGSYEQYF
TRBJ1-4 | TRBV4-1 | - | CASSQDLRVLEKLFF
TRBJ2-3 | TRBV3-1 | - | CASSQRDSSTDTQYF
TRBJ2-7 | TRBV5-1 | - | CASSLQRDYEQYF
TRBJ2-1 | TRBV3-1 | TRBD2 | CASSQDLGGLAEGGFNEQFF
TRBJ2-2 | TRBV7-8 | TRBD2 | CASSLTWEGLPGELFF
TRBJ2-1 | TRBV5-1 | TRBD2 | CASGPLAGAAYNEQFF
TRBJ2-7 | TRBV6-1 | - | CASRPLGVSEQYF
TRBJ2-7 | TRBV20-1 | - | CSADGGEAYEQYF
TRBJ2-1 | TRBV7-9 | - | CASNVGGLGDEQFF
TRBJ2-7 | TRBV14 | TRBD2 | CASGPGLAHYEQYF
TRBJ2-7 | TRBV5-1 | - | CASSLEGAGYEQYF
TRBJ2-7 | TRBV27 | TRBD1 | CASSPGTEPYEQYF
TRBJ1-1 | TRBV5-5 | - | CASNRGKTPGNTEAFF
TRBJ2-1 | TRBV6-1 | - | CASSEGLARNEQFF
TRBJ2-3 | TRBV4-1 | - | CASSRPAGSTDTQYF
TRBJ2-1 | TRBV5-1 | TRBD2 | CASSLAGVWLADYNEQFF
TRBJ2-1 | TRBV20-1 | - | CSARVFGNEQFF
TRBJ2-5 | TRBV5-1 | TRBD2 | CASSLVLAGAQETQYF
TRBJ2-1 | TRBV5-1 | - | CASSAQSSLSNEQFF
TRBJ2-4 | TRBV5-1 | TRBD2 | CASSWTSVLVGGKNIQYF
TRBJ2-1 | TRBV5-1 | - | CASSLGLSGGLGLEQFF
TRBJ2-7 | TRBV20-1 | TRBD2 | CSARPPGTSNFYEQYF
TRBJ2-1 | TRBV28 | TRBD1 | CASSGATYTGVGLGEQFF
TRBJ2-1 | TRBV7-3 | - | CASSLRGALVNEQFF